Listed below are T cell receptor beta chains from one sample, sequenced in a study of blood T cell repertoires in COVID-19. Here immunoSEQ multiplex PCR was the method, and the copy in TCRdb shows in-frame clones only, minus some. The sample comprises 25,000 to 35,000 clones, 88% of which are singletons, and approximately 24% rests with the top ten. Sequencing used peripheral blood. All receptors come from a human donor in a cohort sampled during active COVID-19. Both conserved end residues are part of each CDR3. A D gene is named only where the DNA matches it firmly. The size field is filled for only some rows; it gives once, few, many or a size class.

>TRBJ2-5|NA|NA|TRBV11-2
CASSLDSGVGTQYF
TGTGCCAGCAGCTTAGATTCGGGGGTAGGGACCCAGTACTTC
>TRBJ1-5|NA|NA|TRBV7-8
CASSPGNQPQHF
TGTGCCAGCAGTCCGGGGAATCAGCCCCAGCATTTT
>TRBJ1-6|TRBD1|NA|TRBV6-5
CASTGTDPGSPLHF
TGTGCCAGCACCGGGACAGACCCGGGGTCACCCCTCCACTTT
>TRBJ2-1|TRBD2|once|TRBV30
CAWSVPRYGGADHEQFF
TGTGCCTGGAGTGTCCCCCGGTACGGGGGGGCCGACCATGAGCAGTTCTTC
>TRBJ2-1|TRBD1|few|TRBV11-3
CASSRGQGYNEQFF
TGTGCCAGCAGCAGGGGGCAGGGGTACAATGAGCAGTTCTTC
>TRBJ1-1|NA|NA|TRBV5-1
CASSLLARNTEAFF
TGCGCCAGCAGCTTGCTGGCCAGGAACACTGAAGCTTTCTTT
>TRBJ2-3|TRBD2|few|TRBV7-3
CASSLGLAGGLDTQYF
TGTGCCAGCAGCTTAGGACTAGCGGGGGGGCTAGATACGCAGTATTTT
>TRBJ1-3|TRBD1|NA|TRBV30
CAWSTGQGTGNTIYF
TGTGCCTGGAGTACGGGACAGGGCACTGGAAACACCATATATTTT
>TRBJ2-7|TRBD1|NA|TRBV7-2
CASRPRQGPSYEQYF
TGTGCCAGCAGACCCCGACAGGGACCCTCCTACGAGCAGTACTTC
>TRBJ2-6|NA|NA|TRBV30
CAWTRSGANVLTF
TGTGCCTGGACCCGGTCTGGGGCCAACGTCCTGACTTTC
>TRBJ2-1|NA|few|TRBV6-5
CASSYLIGRTNNEQFF
TGTGCCAGCAGTTACCTGATTGGGCGGACAAACAATGAGCAGTTCTTC
>TRBJ1-5|NA|NA|TRBV29-1
CSVGSGGNQPQHF
TGCAGCGTTGGGTCGGGGGGGAATCAGCCCCAGCATTTT
>TRBJ2-3|TRBD2|NA|TRBV11-2
CASSLVRGGGTDTQYF
TGTGCCAGCAGCTTAGTCCGGGGGGGCGGGACAGATACGCAGTATTTT
>TRBJ1-2|NA|NA|TRBV21-1
CASSKAGPVYGYTF
TGTGCCAGCAGCAAAGCGGGCCCAGTCTATGGCTACACCTTC
>TRBJ1-4|TRBD1|NA|TRBV6-5
CASGQGALANEKLFF
TGTGCCAGCGGACAGGGGGCGTTGGCTAATGAAAAACTGTTTTTT
>TRBJ2-1|TRBD1|NA|TRBV4-1
CASSHRLPGQGRDEQFF
TGCGCCAGCAGCCATCGCCTTCCGGGACAGGGGCGCGATGAGCAGTTCTTC
>TRBJ2-7|NA|NA|TRBV5-1
CASSAGTPVREQYF
TGCGCCAGCAGCGCGGGGACGCCGGTGCGAGAGCAGTACTTC
>TRBJ1-2|TRBD1|NA|TRBV30
CAWITGTGYGYTF
TGTGCCTGGATTACCGGGACAGGGTACGGCTACACCTTC
>TRBJ2-7|TRBD2|NA|TRBV10-2
CASSSRGLAYEQYF
TGCGCCAGCAGTAGTCGGGGACTAGCCTACGAGCAGTACTTC
>TRBJ2-2|NA|NA|TRBV9
CASSVASGGTGELFF
TGTGCCAGCAGCGTAGCTAGTGGTGGGACCGGGGAGCTGTTTTTT
>TRBJ1-1|NA|NA|TRBV9
CASSVGQRNWDTEAFF
TGTGCCAGCAGCGTTGGACAGCGTAATTGGGACACTGAAGCTTTCTTT
>TRBJ2-4|TRBD1|NA|TRBV25-1
CASSDPRTGLNIQYF
TGTGCCAGCAGTGATCCCAGGACAGGGCTGAACATTCAGTACTTC
>TRBJ1-1|TRBD1|NA|TRBV5-1
CASSPNVGTGGSEAFF
TGCGCCAGCAGCCCAAATGTCGGGACAGGGGGCTCTGAAGCTTTCTTT
>TRBJ1-1|NA|NA|TRBV6-5
CASTPTAVNTEAFF
TGTGCCAGCACCCCGACAGCTGTGAACACTGAAGCTTTCTTT
>TRBJ1-1|NA|NA|TRBV5-4
CASSSAGGAEAFF
TGTGCCAGCAGCAGCGCGGGGGGGGCTGAAGCTTTCTTT
>TRBJ2-7|NA|NA|TRBV19
CASSREKGSLGLEQYF
TGTGCCAGTAGCCGCGAGAAGGGCAGCTTGGGGCTCGAGCAGTACTTC
>TRBJ1-5|NA|NA|TRBV2
CASSNFGQPGQPQHF
TGTGCCAGCAGCAATTTCGGACAGCCCGGTCAGCCCCAGCATTTT
>TRBJ2-3|TRBD2|NA|TRBV27
CASRLTSGGTDTQYF
TGTGCCAGCAGATTGACTAGCGGGGGCACAGATACGCAGTATTTT
>TRBJ2-2|NA|NA|TRBV18
CASSSGGRNTGELFF
TGTGCCAGCTCATCCGGGGGGCGGAACACCGGGGAGCTGTTTTTT
>TRBJ1-1|NA|NA|TRBV9
CASSVDGQYLTETFF
TGTGCCAGCAGCGTAGATGGGCAGTATTTAACTGAAACTTTCTTT
>TRBJ1-2|NA|NA|TRBV9
CASSVDGRRNYGYTF
TGTGCCAGCAGCGTAGATGGCAGGCGAAACTATGGCTACACCTTC
>TRBJ1-5|NA|NA|TRBV19
CATNWGAPYQPQHF
TGTGCCACCAATTGGGGCGCCCCTTATCAGCCCCAGCATTTT
>TRBJ1-3|TRBD1|NA|TRBV11-2
CASSPQGANGNTIYF
TGTGCCAGCAGCCCACAGGGGGCTAATGGAAACACCATATATTTT
>TRBJ2-7|NA|NA|TRBV6-6
CASRVPGTYEQYF
TGTGCCAGCAGGGTCCCGGGGACCTACGAGCAGTACTTC
>TRBJ1-5|TRBD1|NA|TRBV30
CAWSKDREEGQPQHF
TGTGCCTGGAGTAAGGACAGGGAAGAGGGCCAGCCCCAGCATTTT
>TRBJ1-4|NA|few|TRBV7-9
CASSLARTNEKLFF
TGTGCCAGCAGCTTAGCCCGAACTAATGAAAAACTGTTTTTT
>TRBJ2-7|NA|NA|TRBV5-1
CASSTIVGAAYEQYF
TGCGCCAGCAGTACTATTGTGGGGGCGGCCTACGAGCAGTACTTC
>TRBJ2-6|NA|NA|TRBV9
CASSVDPGASGANVLTF
TGTGCCAGCAGCGTAGATCCAGGTGCCTCTGGGGCCAACGTCCTGACTTTC
>TRBJ1-2|NA|NA|TRBV29-1
CSVWGQGGYTF
TGCAGCGTTTGGGGGCAGGGTGGCTACACCTTC